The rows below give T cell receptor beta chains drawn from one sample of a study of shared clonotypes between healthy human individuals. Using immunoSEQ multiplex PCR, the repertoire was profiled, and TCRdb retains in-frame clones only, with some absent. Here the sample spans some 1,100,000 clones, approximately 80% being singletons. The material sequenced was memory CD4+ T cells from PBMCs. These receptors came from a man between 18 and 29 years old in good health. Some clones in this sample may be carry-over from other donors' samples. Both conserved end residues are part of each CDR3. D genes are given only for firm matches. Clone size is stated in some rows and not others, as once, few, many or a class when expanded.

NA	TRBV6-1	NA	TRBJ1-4	TGTGCCAGCAGTCCCGGGACCACCTGGGGAAAACTGTTTTTT	CASSPGTTWGKLFF
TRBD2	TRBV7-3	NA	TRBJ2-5	TGTGCCAGCAGCCTCGGTCGGGGGGGCAAAGAGACCCAGTACTTC	CASSLGRGGKETQYF
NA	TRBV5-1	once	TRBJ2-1	TGCGCCAGCAGCTTCGACACCGCTAGCGTCTATGCCCCCGACAATGAGCAGTTCTTC	CASSFDTASVYAPDNEQFF
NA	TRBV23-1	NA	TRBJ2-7	TGCGCCAGCGGTAAGGTGGGCGGCCTTGGGCAGTACTTC	CASGKVGGLGQYF
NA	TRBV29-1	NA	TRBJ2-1	TGCAGCACCGGCTGGACTATGGGGGAAAATGAGCAGTTCTTC	CSTGWTMGENEQFF
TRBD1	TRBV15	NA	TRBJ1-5	TGTGCCACTACCGGGACAGACAATCAGCCCCAGCATTTT	CATTGTDNQPQHF
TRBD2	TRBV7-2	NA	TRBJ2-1	TGTGCCAGCAGCTCCCGGACTAGCGTATACAATGAGCAGTTCTTC	CASSSRTSVYNEQFF
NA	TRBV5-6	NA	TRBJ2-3	TGTGCCAGCAGCTCTTCCCTAACAGCTACGCAGTATTTT	CASSSSLTATQYF
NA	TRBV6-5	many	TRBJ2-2	TGTGCCACTCAGGACTGGCAGAACACCGGGGAGCTGTTTTTT	CATQDWQNTGELFF
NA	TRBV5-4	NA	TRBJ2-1	TGTGCCAGCAGCCCACCCGGGGACTCAGGACATGGGCAGTTCTTC	CASSPPGDSGHGQFF
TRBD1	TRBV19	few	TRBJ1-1	TGTGCCAGTAGGAGGACAGGGCTGAACACTGAAGCTTTCTTT	CASRRTGLNTEAFF
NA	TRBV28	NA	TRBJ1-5	TGTGCCAGCACCCCCGGGGGACCCAATCAGCCCCAGCATTTT	CASTPGGPNQPQHF
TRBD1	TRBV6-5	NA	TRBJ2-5	TGTGCCAGCAGTTACTCAGGGGACAGGGGATCGGAGACCCAGTACTTC	CASSYSGDRGSETQYF
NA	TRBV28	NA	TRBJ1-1	TGTGCCAGCAGTTTTAGGGGAGGGGGGACTGAAGCTTTCTTT	CASSFRGGGTEAFF
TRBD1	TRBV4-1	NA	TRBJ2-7	TGCGCCAGCAGCCAGACCGGGACAGGGGAAGTTGAGCAGTACTTC	CASSQTGTGEVEQYF
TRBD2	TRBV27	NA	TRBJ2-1	TGTGCCAGCAGTTTACTAGCGGGCCACAATGAGCAGTTCTTC	CASSLLAGHNEQFF